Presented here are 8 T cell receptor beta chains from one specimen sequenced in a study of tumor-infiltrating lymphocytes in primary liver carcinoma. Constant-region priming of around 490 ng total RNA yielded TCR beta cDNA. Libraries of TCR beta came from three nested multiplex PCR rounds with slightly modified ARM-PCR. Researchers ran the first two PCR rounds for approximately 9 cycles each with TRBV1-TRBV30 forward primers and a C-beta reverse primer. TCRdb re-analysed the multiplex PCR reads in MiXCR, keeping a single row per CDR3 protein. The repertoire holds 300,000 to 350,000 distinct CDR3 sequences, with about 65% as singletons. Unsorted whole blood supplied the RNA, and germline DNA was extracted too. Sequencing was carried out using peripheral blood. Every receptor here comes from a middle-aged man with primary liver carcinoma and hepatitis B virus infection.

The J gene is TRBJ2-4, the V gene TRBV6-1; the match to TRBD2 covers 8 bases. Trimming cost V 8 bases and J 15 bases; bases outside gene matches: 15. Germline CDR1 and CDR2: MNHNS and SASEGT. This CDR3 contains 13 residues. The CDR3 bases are TGTGCCAGCTATTCCTCCGGGTCTCGGGAGGGGTACTTC. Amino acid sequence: CASYSSGSREGYF.

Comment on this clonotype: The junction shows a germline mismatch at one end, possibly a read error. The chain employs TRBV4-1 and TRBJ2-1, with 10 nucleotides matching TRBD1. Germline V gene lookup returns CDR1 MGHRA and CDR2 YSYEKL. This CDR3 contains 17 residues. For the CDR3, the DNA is TGCGCCGGCAGCCAAGACACTTGGGACAGGGGAAGCAATGAGCAGTTCTTC. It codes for CAGSQDTWDRGSNEQFF.

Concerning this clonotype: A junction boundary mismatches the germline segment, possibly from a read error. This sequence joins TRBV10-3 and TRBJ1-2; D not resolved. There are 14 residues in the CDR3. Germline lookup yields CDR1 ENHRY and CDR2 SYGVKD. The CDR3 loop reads CAMSASTFEYGYTF. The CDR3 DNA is TGTGCCATGAGTGCCTCGACATTCGAATATGGCTACACCTTC.

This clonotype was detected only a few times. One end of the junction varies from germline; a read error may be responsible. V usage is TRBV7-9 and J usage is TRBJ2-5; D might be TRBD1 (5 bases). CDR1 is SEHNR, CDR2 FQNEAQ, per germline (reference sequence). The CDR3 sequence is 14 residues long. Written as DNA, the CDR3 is TGTGTCAGCAGCTTAGATGCAGGGCTGGAGACCCAGTACTTC. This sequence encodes CVSSLDAGLETQYF.

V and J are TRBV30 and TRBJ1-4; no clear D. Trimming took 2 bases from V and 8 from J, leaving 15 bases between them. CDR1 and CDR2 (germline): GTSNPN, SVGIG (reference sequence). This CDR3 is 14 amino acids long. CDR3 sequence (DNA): TGTGCCTGGAGTACCCACGTAATTGGAGAAAAACTGTTTTTT. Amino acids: CAWSTHVIGEKLFF.

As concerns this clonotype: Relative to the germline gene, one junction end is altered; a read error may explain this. The CDR3 protein is CASSPGSELQETPYF. In DNA form, the CDR3 reads TGCGCCAGCAGCCCGGGGAGTGAGCTACAAGAGACCCCGTACTTC. The rearrangement joins TRBV5-1 to TRBJ2-5, with D perhaps TRBD2 (5 bases). This CDR3 contains 15 residues. CDR1 and CDR2 (germline): SGHRS, YFSETQ.

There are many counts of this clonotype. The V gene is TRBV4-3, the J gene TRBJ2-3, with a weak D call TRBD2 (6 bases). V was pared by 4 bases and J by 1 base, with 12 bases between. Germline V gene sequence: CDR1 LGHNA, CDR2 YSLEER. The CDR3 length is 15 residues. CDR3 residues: CASSLIAEGTDTQYF. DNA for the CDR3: TGCGCCAGCAGCCTCATAGCGGAGGGCACAGATACGCAGTATTTT.

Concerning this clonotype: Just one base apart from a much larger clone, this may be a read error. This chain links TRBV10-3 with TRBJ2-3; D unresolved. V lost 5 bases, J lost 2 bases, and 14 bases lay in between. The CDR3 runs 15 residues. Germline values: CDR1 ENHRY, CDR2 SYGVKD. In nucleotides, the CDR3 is TGTGCCATCAGTCGTTCCTGGGATCACACAGATACGCAGTATTTT. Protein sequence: CAISRSWDHTDTQYF.